This record looks at one T cell receptor beta chain sequence and its context. This entry is derived from a study of blood T cell repertoires in COVID-19. Study-wide context: Some COVID-19 samples were acute and others convalescent; all came from the United States, Italy and Spain. Sources were T cells, B-cell-depleted T cells, or PBMCs; the material itself was cDNA or gDNA.

V was pared by 4 bases and J by 8 bases, with 14 bases between. The CDR3 totals 14 residues. The germline V gene encodes CDR1 SGHNT and CDR2 YENEEA. Study processing details: Using reference gene primer amplification, nucleated cell counts were estimated. Profiling relied on immunoSEQ multiplex PCR, and the TCRdb table lists in-frame clones only, not all of them. V and J calls and clone size are given by that table; D and trimming were obtained from the DNA. Among over 45,000 clones, roughly three quarters were seen once, and the ten largest hold more than 20%. The sequencing input was peripheral blood. The chain combines TRBV11-3 with TRBJ2-2, with a weak D call TRBD2 (6 bases). This sequence originates from a man in his fifties or sixties with active or convalescent COVID-19. The CDR3 loop reads CASSSLAFGGELFF. The DNA for the CDR3 is TGTGCCAGCAGCTCCCTAGCGTTCGGGGGGGAGCTGTTTTTT.